Included here is one T cell receptor (beta chain) sequence, with context. This clone was recorded a few times. Its antigen has not been determined. No much larger clone is present one base from it, and per-base qualities are unavailable. The record originates from a study of beta chain features in type 1 diabetes (dated by TCRdb to the late 2010s). Study-wide context: Patients and healthy donors did not differ in mean age, gender distribution, total cell number or subset yield. Across all samples, almost 110 million sorted cells were examined, and cell number per subset correlated strongly with RNA yield. The study compared the TCRB repertoires of sorted circulating CD4+ T cell subsets in recently diagnosed type 1 diabetes patients with those in matched healthy donors. Naive and central memory subsets were obtained from all 30 or so donors, but regulatory and stem cell-like memory subsets were isolated from only 8 patients and roughly 8 healthy donors.

All of the isolated RNA was reverse transcribed with the High Capacity cDNA Reverse Transcription Kit, so expressed TCRB transcripts were sequenced. Naive, central memory and regulatory T cell samples underwent deep immunoSEQ sequencing, averaging around 3.7 million total reads per sample. Sorted cells were lysed in RLT buffer, and RNA was extracted using DNase-treated RNeasy Micro or Mini kits according to cell number. To prevent cross-contamination, each cell subset was processed individually, whereas patient and healthy donor samples were processed jointly. TCRB sequences were amplified from cDNA with the immunoSEQ multiplex PCR, producing 87-bp fragments spanning the CDR3 region. Amplicons were sequenced on the Illumina HiSeq platform. The source study handled its data this way. PCR bias was computationally corrected using synthetic template baselines, reads within Hamming distance 2 were collapsed, and singletons that could not be merged were discarded. Reads were aligned against IMGT so that V, D and J genes, CDR3 length and insertions or deletions at six rearrangement sites could be assigned. Within each subset, clonotype counts were normalized to sorted cell number, after which true diversity and Gini coefficients were computed with the tcR R package. Repertoire sharing was quantified using the overlap coefficient calculated on TCRB nucleotide sequences. Out-of-frame TCRB sequences from naive cells were analyzed to stand in for the pre-selection repertoire. The clones in this table, taken by TCRdb from immuneACCESS, are in-frame only. Not every clone is retained; where verified, under half of the shortfall comes from an unresolved V gene, and the cause of the rest is unknown. Clone size and V and J calls were adopted from that table, with D and trimming inferred from the DNA. The sample table records about 450,000 clones; over 9.5% of these occur just once. The ten most abundant clones make up over 0.04% of the sample.

A single peripheral blood draw of around 120 mL on average was collected from each donor into heparinised tubes. Using a panel that included CD45RO, CCR7, CD25, CD127, CD95 and CD27, naive, central memory, regulatory and stem cell-like memory CD4+ T cells were sorted on a BD FACSAria II. All sorted populations exceeded 95% purity. Right away, PBMCs were isolated by Lymphoprep density gradient centrifugation and were stained directly, with no culture step. Samples were stained and sorted in pairs, with one healthy donor and one patient per experiment, so that batch effects were minimized. Taken from cysteine to phenylalanine, the CDR3 has 15 residues. Only the CDR3 region is kept as DNA, spanning 45 bases read in frame from base 1. V is clipped by 5 bases and J by 7 bases, and the sequence between their germline boundaries is 15 bases long. As encoded in the germline V gene (reference sequence), CDR1 is MNHEY while CDR2 is SMNVEV.

Summary of the overall study and its limitations: Naive, central memory and regulatory TCRB repertoires appeared to be more alike among patients than among healthy donors. Patients with type 1 diabetes made fewer insertions and deleted more nucleotides at VDJ recombination sites, implying thymic rearrangement abnormalities. Sequencing cDNA rather than genomic DNA could over-represent highly expressing activated cells, although activation and CD3 levels did not differ between groups. PCR might favor shorter templates, but patient and control samples were amplified and corrected together, so any skew would affect both groups equally. In all four CD4+ subsets, TCRB CDR3 length was moderately but significantly shorter in type 1 diabetes patients. Only small numbers of individuals were included in the HLA sub-analyses, which left unresolved whether HLA type had any influence on TCRB rearrangement.

Sequencing was performed on naive CD4+ T cells from blood. Sample cell subset or site, as interpreted from the label and publication: true naive CD4+ T cells. This TCR derives from a young woman in good health. Rearrangement joined TRBV27 to TRBJ1-6, with the D gene too uncertain to name. The sequenced DNA is TGTGCCAGCAGTGCCAACGGACTGGCAAATTCACCCCTCCACTTT. The translation is CASSANGLANSPLHF.